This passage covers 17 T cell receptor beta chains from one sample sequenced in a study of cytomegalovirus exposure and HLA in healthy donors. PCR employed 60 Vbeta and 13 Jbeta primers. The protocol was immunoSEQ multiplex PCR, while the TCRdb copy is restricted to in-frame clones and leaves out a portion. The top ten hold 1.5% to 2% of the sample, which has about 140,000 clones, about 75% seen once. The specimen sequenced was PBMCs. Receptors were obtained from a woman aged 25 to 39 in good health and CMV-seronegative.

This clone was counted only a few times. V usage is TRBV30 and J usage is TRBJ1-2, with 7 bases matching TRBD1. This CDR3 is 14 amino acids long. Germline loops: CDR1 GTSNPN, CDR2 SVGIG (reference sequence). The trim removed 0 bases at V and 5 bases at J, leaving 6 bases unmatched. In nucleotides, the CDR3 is TGTGCCTGGAGTGTACCGGGACAGATTTATGGCTACACCTTC. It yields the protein CAWSVPGQIYGYTF.

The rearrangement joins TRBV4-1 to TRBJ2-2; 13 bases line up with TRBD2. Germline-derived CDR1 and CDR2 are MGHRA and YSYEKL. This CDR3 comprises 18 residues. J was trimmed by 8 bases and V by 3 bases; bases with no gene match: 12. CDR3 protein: CASSQLTTSGGPGGELFF. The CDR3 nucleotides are TGCGCCAGCAGCCAGCTTACGACTAGCGGGGGGCCAGGGGGGGAGCTGTTTTTT.

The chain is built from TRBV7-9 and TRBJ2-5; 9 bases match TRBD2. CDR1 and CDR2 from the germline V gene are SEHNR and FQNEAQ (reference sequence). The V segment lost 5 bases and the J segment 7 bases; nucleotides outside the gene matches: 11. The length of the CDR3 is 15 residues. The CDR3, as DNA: TGTGCCAGCAGCCCACCCAGCGGGGGGTCGGGGACCCAGTACTTC. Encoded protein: CASSPPSGGSGTQYF.

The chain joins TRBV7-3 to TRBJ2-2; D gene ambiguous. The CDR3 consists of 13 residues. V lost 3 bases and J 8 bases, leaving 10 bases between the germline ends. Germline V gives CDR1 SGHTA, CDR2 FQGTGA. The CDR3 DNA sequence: TGTGCCAGCAGCTTCCTGGCCAGGGGGGAGCTGTTTTTT. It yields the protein CASSFLARGELFF.

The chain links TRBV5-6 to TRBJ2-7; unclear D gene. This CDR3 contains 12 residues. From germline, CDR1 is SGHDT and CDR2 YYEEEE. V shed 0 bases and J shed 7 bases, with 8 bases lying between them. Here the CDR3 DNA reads TGTGCCAGCAGCTTGGCCCACCGGGAGCAGTACTTC. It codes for CASSLAHREQYF.

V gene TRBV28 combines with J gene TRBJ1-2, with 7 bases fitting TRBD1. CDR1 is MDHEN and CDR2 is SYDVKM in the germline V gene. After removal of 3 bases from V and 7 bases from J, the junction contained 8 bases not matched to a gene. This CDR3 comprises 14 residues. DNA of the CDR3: TGTGCCAGCAGTTTTGCCAGGGGGGCAAGTGGCTACACCTTC. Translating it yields CASSFARGASGYTF.

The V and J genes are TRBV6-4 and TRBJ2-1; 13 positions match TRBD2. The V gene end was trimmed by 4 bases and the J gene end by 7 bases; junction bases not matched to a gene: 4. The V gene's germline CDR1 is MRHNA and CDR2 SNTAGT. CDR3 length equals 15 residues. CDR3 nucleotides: TGTGCCAGCAGTGTGGGACTAGCGGGAAGGAATGAGCAGTTCTTC. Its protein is CASSVGLAGRNEQFF.

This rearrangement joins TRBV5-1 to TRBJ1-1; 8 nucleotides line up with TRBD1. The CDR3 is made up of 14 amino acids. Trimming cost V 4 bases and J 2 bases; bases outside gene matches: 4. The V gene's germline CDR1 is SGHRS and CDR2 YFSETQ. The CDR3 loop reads CASSHGQGNTEAFF. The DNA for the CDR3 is TGCGCCAGCAGCCACGGACAGGGTAACACTGAAGCTTTCTTT.

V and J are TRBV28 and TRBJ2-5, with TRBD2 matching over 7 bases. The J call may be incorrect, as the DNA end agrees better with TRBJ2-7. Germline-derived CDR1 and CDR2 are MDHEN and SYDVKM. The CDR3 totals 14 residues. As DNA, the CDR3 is TGTGCCAGCAGCCCTAGCGGAGTCTCCTACGAGCAGTACTTC. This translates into CASSPSGVSYEQYF.

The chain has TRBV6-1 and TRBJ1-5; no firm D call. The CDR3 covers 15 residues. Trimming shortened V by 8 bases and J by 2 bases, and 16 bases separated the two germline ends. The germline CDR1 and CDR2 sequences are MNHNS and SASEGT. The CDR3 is CASRVAGSGNQPQHF. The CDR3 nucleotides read TGTGCCAGCCGAGTGGCAGGATCAGGCAATCAGCCCCAGCATTTT.

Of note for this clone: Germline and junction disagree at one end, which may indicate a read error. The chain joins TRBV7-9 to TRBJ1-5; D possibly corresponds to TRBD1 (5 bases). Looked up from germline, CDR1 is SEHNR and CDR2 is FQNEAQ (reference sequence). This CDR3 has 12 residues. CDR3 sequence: CSSSFGGDPQHF. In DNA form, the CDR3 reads TGTTCCAGCAGCTTTGGGGGGGATCCCCAGCATTTT.

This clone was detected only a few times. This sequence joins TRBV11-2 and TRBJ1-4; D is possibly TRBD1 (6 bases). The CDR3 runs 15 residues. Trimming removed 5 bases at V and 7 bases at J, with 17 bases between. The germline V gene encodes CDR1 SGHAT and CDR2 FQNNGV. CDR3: CASSQTGFGREKLFF. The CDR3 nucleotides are TGTGCCAGCAGCCAAACAGGGTTTGGGCGTGAAAAACTGTTTTTT.

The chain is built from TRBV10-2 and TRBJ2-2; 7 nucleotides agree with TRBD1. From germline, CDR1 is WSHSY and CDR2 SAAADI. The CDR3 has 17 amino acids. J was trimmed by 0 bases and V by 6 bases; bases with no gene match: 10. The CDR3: CASRNFGTAANTGELFF. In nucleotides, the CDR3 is TGCGCCAGCAGGAATTTTGGGACAGCGGCGAACACCGGGGAGCTGTTTTTT.

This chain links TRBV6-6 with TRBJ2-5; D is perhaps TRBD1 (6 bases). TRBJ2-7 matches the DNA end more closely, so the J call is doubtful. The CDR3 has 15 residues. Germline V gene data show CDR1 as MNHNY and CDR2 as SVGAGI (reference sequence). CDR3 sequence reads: CASSYPGQPLYEQYF. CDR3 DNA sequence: TGTGCCAGCAGTTACCCCGGACAGCCTCTCTACGAGCAGTACTTC.

The DNA of the CDR3 is TGTGCCAGTAGTATAGGAGGGTGGCAGGGGCAAAATCAGCCCCAGCATTTT. Its translation: CASSIGGWQGQNQPQHF. The chain is built from TRBV19 and TRBJ1-5; D is perhaps TRBD1 (6 bases). CDR1 and CDR2 from the germline V gene are LNHDA and SQIVND (reference sequence). V lost 1 base to trimming and J lost 4 bases, with 17 bases between them. This CDR3 has 17 amino acids.

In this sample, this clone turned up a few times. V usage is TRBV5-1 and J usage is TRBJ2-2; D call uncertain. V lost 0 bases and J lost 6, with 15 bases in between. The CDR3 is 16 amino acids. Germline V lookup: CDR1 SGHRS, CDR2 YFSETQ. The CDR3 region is CASSLGLDFDSGELFF. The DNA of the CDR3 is TGCGCCAGCAGCTTGGGTTTAGACTTCGATTCCGGGGAGCTGTTTTTT.

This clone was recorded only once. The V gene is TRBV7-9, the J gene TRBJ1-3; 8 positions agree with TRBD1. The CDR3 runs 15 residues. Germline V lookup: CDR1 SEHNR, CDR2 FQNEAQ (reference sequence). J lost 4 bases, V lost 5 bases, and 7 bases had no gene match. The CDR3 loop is CASSLGQGEGNTIYF. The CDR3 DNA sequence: TGTGCCAGCAGCCTCGGACAGGGAGAAGGAAACACCATATATTTT. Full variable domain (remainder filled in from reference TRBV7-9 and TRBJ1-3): DTGVSQNPRHKITKRGQNVTFRCDPISEHNRLYWYRQTLGQGPEFLTYFQNEAQLEKSRLLSDRFSAERPKGSFSTLEIQRTEQGDSAMYLCASSLGQGEGNTIYFGEGSWLTVV.